This T cell receptor (beta chain) was sequenced for a study of T cell responses to AZD1222 COVID-19 vaccine. Study background: Both about-4-week and about-12-week second-dose recipients were combined.

The table came from immunoSEQ multiplex PCR; TCRdb's copy has only in-frame clones and leaves some out. This sample has 90,000 to 120,000 clones, with approximately 86% found just once. Remarks on this clone: Its matching antigen is unknown.

V gave up 7 bases and J gave up 5 bases, with 24 bases separating them. CDR1 is MDHEN and CDR2 is SYDVKM in the germline V gene. This CDR3 region has 16 residues. Study-wide points: Donors in the cohort were predominantly white British and more often female, and clonal diversity was possibly underestimated. Unmutated variant regions are reportedly the target of nearly half of TCRs that are spike-specific. With two AZD1222 doses given, Spike-specific TCR breadth and depth both rose.

The sequencing used peripheral blood, collected on day 0 of AZD1222 vaccination. The rearrangement uses TRBV28 and TRBJ2-7; weak D call: TRBD2 (5 bases). The clonotype comes from an adult in good health. The CDR3 spells CASTPPAGRHSDEQYF. In DNA form, the CDR3 reads TGTGCCAGCACTCCTCCGGCCGGGCGGCATAGCGACGAGCAGTACTTC.